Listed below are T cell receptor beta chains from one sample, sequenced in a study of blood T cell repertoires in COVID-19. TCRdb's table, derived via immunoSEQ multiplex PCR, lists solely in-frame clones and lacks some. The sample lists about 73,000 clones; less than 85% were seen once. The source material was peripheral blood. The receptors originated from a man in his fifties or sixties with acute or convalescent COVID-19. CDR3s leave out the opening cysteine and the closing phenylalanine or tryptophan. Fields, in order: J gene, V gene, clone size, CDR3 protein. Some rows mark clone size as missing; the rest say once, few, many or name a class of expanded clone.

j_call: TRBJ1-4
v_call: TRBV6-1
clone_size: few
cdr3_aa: ASSEGPNRGWAFATNEKLF

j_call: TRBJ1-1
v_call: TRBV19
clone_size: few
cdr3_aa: ASGRDRSGAEAF

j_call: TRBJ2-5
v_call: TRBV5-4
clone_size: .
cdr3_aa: ASSLGQPKGGQETQY

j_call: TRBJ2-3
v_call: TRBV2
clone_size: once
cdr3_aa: ASMRQGLRDTQY

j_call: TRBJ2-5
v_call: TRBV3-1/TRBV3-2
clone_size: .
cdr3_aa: ASIDRSGGETQY

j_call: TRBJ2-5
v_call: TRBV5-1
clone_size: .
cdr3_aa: ASSLRDSLQETQY

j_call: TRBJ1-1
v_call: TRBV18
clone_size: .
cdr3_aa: ASSPRTGANTEAF

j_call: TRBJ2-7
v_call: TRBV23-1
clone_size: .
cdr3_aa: ASCGKSLYYEQY

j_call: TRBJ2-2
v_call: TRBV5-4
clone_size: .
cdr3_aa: ASSWPTGNTGELF

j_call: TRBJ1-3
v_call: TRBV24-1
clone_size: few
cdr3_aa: ATSDLNFTVVNTIY

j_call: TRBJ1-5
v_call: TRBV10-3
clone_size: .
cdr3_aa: AISEEGIGNQPQH

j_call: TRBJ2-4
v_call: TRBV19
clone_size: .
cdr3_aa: ASRETGTGNIQY

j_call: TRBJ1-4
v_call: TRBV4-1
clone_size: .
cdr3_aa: ASSQEGTGDVGKLF

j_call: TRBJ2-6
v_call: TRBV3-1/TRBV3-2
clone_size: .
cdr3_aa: ASSPLAGVSSGANVLT

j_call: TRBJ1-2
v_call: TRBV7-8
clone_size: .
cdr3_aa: ASSWQANYGYT

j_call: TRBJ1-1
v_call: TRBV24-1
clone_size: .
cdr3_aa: ATSASPGQEAF

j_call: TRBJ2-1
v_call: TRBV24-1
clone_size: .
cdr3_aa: ATSDPTGTDYNEQF

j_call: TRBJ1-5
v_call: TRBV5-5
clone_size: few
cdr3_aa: ASSLVAPRDQPQH

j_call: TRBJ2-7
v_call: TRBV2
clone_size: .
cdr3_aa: ASRERTVIYEQY

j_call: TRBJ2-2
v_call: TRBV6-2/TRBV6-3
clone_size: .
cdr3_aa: ASSPSYGGELF

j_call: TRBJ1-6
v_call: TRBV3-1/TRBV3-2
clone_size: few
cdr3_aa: ASSQDTGSNSPLH

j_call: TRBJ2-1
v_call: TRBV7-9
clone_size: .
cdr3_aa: ASSLMRNEQF

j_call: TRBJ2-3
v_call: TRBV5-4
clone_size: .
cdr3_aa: ASSPGLAGGVLSTDTQY

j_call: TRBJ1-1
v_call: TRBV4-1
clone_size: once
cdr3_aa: ASSRGQGGSDTEAF

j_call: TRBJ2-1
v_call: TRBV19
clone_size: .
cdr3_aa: ASSRTSGSGEQF

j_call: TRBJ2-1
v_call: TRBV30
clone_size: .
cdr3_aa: AWRVAGAGEQF

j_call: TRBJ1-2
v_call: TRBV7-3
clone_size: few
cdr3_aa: ASRSYNRDLSGYT

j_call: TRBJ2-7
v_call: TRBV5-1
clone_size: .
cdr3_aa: ASSSSGSGYEQY

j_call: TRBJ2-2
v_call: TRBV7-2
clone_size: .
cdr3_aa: ASKTSGGIGELF

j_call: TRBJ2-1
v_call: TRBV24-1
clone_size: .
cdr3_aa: ATSDFPTLTSLNEQF

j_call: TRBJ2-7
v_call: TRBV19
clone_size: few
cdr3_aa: ASSTAIAYEQY

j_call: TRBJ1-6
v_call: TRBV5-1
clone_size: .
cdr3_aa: ASTLGVPPSPLH

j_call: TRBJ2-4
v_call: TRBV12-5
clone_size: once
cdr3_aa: ASALRTSGRADIQY

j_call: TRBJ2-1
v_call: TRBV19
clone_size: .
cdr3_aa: ASSRGAGVSYNEQF

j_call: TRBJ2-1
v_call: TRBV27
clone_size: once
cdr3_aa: ASSPGTGFPAEQF

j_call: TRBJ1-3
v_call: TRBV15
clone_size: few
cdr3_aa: ATSRGWLDRGLGGNTIY

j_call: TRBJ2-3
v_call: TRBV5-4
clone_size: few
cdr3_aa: ASSLGGGITDTQY

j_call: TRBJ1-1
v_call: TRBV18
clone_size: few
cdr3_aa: ASSPSRQNTEAF

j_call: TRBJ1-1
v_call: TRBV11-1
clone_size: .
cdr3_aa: ASSWTGGVAEAF

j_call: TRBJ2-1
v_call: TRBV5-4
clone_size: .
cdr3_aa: ASSRVAGGRLNEQF

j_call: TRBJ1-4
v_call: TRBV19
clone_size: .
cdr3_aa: ASSPGVGTNEKLF

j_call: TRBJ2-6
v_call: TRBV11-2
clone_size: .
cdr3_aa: ASSLTGLGANVLT

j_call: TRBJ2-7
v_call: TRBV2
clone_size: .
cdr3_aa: ASSEGGRADEQY

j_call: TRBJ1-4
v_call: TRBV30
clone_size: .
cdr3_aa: AWSEDVQGGKLF

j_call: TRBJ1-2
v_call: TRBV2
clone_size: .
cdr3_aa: ASTPQGASDGYT

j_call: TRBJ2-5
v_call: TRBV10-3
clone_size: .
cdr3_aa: AIMGAGEETQY

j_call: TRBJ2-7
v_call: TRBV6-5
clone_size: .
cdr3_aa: ASKDTGTGGYEQY

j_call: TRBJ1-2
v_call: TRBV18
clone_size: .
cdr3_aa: ASSPITGANYGYT

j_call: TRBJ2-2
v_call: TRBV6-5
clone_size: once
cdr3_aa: ASSSDRGGELF

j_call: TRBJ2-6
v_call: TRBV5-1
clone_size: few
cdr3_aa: ASSLRTVGANVLT

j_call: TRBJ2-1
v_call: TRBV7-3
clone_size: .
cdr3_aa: ASSLSRPDSSEQF

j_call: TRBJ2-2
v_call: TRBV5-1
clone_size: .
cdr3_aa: ASSSRGVSGELF

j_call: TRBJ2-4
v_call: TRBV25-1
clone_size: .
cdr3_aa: ASSGSPGQGINIQY

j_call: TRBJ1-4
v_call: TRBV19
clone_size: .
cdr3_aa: ASTPGQGQVF